The following is a T cell receptor beta chain sequence with its context. Antigen: not known. Its ends do not fully match the called genes, so a read error is possible. The CDR3 is 14 amino acids. Germline V gene data show CDR1 as SGDLS and CDR2 as YYNGEE. This sample was taken from a study of T cell responses to AZD1222 COVID-19 vaccine. Clones were read by immunoSEQ multiplex PCR, and TCRdb kept only the in-frame ones, dropping some. The sample contains about 150,000 clones, about 82% of which appear only once. Study-wide results and caveats: AZD1222 recipients seropositive at baseline numbered only six. Clonal diversity may have been underestimated, and the donors were mostly white British, with more females than males. After the peak T cell response, and only then, were repertoires sampled. Reportedly, nearly half of unique spike TCRs recognized epitopes outside B.1.351/B.1.1.7 mutations.

The receptor was isolated from an adult who received the MenACWY meningococcal vaccine as a control. The chain combines TRBV9 with TRBJ1-4; a possible D gene is TRBD1 (6 bases). The input for sequencing was peripheral blood, taken 28 days after the second dose of the MenACWY control vaccine. The CDR3 here is CASSPRTVAEELFF. In DNA, the CDR3 is TGTGCCAGCAGCCCCCGGACAGTCGCTGAAGAACTGTTTTTT.